This record concerns one TCR beta chain sequence. This entry comes from a study of T-cell memory formation after mild COVID-19. A single record per CDR3 protein comes from TCRdb applying MiXCR to the 5' RACE reads. The repertoire has 250,000 to 350,000 distinct CDR3 sequences, approximately 19% of them found once; the top ten carry around 21%. Per germline, CDR1 SGDLS and CDR2 YYNGEE. J gave up 3 bases and V 0 bases, and 2 bases lay outside the gene matches. This CDR3 contains 14 residues. The V gene is TRBV9, the J gene TRBJ1-1; 7 nucleotides align to TRBD1. This receptor was obtained from a man aged 18 to 29 who had mild COVID-19 (a few samples of this study predate the infection). Cell type and time point are not known. The specimen sequenced was PBMCs or a T cell subset sorted from them (not recorded which). CDR3 region: CASSVGDRDTEAFF. Here the CDR3 DNA reads TGTGCCAGCAGCGTAGGGGACAGAGACACTGAAGCTTTCTTT.